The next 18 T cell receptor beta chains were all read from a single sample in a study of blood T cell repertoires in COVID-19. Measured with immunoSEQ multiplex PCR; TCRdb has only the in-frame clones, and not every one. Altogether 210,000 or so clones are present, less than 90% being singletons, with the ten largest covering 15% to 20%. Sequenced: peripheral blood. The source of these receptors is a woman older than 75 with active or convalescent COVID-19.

CDR3 region: CASSLADASSGDTQYF. CDR3 coding DNA: TGTGCCAGCAGCTTAGCGGACGCGAGCTCAGGGGATACGCAGTATTTT. The chain is built from TRBV7-9 and TRBJ2-3, with D perhaps TRBD1 (5 bases). CDR1 and CDR2 from the germline V gene are SEHNR and FQNEAQ (reference sequence). The CDR3 spans 16 residues. V was pared by 0 bases and J by 6 bases, with 16 bases between. Full variable domain (outside the CDR3, taken from reference TRBV7-9 and TRBJ2-3): DTGVSQNPRHKITKRGQNVTFRCDPISEHNRLYWYRQTLGQGPEFLTYFQNEAQLEKSRLLSDRFSAERPKGSFSTLEIQRTEQGDSAMYLCASSLADASSGDTQYFGPGTRLTVL.

CDR3: CASSECPPSGDSTDTQYF. The DNA of the CDR3 is TGCGCCAGCAGTGAGTGTCCCCCTAGCGGGGATAGCACAGATACGCAGTATTTT. The genes are TRBV10-1 and TRBJ2-3; TRBD2 aligns across 9 bases. This CDR3 spans 18 amino acids. Germline CDR1 and CDR2: WNHNN and SYGVQD (reference sequence). J gave up 0 bases and V 1 base, and 8 bases lay outside the gene matches.

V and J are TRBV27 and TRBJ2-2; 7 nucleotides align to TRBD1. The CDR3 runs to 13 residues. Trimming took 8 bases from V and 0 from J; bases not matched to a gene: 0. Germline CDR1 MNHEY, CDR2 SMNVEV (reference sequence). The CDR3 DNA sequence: TGTGCCAGCCAGGGGGCGAACACCGGGGAGCTGTTTTTT. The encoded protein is CASQGANTGELFF.

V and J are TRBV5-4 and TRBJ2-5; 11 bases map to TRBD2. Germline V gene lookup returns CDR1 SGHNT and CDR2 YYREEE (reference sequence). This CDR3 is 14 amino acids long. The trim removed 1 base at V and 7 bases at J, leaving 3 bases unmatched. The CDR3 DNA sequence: TGTGCCAGCAGCTTGTGGGGGACTAGCGGGACCCAGTACTTC. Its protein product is CASSLWGTSGTQYF. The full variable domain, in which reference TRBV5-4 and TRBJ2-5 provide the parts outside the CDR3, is ETGVTQSPTHLIKTRGQQVTLRCSSQSGHNTVSWYQQALGQGPQFIFQYYREEENGRGNFPPRFSGLQFPNYSSELNVNALELDDSALYLCASSLWGTSGTQYFGPGTRLLVL.

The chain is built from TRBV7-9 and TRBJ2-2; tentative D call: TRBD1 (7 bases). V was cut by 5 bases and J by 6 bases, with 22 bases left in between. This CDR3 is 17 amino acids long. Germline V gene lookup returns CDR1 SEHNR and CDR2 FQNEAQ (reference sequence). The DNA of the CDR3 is TGTGCCAGCAGCGCCCGACAGGGAGGAAGGTTCGCCGGGGAGCTGTTTTTT. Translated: CASSARQGGRFAGELFF.

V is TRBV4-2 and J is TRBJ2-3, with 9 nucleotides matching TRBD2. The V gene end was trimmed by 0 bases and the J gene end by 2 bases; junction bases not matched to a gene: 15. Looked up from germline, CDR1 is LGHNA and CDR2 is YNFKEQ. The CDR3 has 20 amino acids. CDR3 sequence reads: CASSQDNWGILAGLTDTQYF. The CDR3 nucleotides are TGTGCCAGCAGCCAAGATAACTGGGGGATACTAGCGGGTCTCACAGATACGCAGTATTTT.

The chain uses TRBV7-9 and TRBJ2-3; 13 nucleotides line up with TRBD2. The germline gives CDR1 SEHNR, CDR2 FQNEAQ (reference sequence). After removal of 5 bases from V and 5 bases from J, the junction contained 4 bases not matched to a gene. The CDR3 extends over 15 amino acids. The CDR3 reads CASSRRTSGRDTQYF. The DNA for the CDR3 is TGTGCCAGCAGCCGCAGGACTAGCGGGAGAGATACGCAGTATTTT.

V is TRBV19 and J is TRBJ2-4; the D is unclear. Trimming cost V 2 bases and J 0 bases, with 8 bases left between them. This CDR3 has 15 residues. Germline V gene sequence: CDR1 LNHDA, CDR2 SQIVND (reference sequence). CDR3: CASSISRGAKNIQYF. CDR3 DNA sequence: TGTGCCAGTAGTATATCACGCGGAGCCAAAAACATTCAGTACTTC.

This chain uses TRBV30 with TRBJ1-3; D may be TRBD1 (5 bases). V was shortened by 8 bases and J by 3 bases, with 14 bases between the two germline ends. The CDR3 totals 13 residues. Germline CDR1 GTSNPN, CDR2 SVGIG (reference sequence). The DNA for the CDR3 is TGTGCCCTTAACGGGGGAAGTGGAAACACCATATATTTT. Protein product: CALNGGSGNTIYF.

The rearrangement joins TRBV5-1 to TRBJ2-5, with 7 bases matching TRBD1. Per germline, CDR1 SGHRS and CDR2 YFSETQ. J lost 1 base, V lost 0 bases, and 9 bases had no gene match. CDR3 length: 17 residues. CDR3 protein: CASSLGIPGQPQETQYF. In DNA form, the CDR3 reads TGCGCCAGCAGCTTGGGCATTCCGGGACAGCCCCAAGAGACCCAGTACTTC.

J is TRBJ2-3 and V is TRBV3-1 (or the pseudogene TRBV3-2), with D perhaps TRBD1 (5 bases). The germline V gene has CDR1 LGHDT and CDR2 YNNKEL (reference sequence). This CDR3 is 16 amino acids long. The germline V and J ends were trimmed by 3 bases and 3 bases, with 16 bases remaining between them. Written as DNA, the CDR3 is TGTGCCAGCAGCCAGCAGGGTGTCGTGAGGACAGATACGCAGTATTTT. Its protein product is CASSQQGVVRTDTQYF.

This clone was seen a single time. The CDR3 loop reads CASSFNGRSTGELFF. CDR3 sequence (DNA): TGTGCCAGCAGCTTTAACGGGAGGTCGACCGGGGAGCTGTTTTTT. The chain combines TRBV5-4 with TRBJ2-2, with 7 bases fitting TRBD2. With 2 bases clipped from V and 5 bases from J, the junction kept 6 bases outside the gene matches. Germline CDR1 and CDR2: SGHNT and YYREEE (reference sequence). The CDR3 contains 15 residues.

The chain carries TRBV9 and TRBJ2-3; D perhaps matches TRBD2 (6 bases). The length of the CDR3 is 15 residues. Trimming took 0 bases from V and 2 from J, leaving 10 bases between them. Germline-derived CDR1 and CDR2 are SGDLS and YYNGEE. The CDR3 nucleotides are TGTGCCAGCAGCGTAGTAGGCGGGGCCACAGATACGCAGTATTTT. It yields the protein CASSVVGGATDTQYF.

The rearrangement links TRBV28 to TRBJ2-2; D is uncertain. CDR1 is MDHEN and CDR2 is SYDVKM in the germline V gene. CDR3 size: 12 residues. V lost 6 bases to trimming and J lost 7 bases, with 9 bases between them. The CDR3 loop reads CASSRRDGELFF. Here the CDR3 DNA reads TGTGCCAGCAGCCGGAGAGACGGGGAGCTGTTTTTT. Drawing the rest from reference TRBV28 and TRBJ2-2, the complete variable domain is DVKVTQSSRYLVKRTGEKVFLECVQDMDHENMFWYRQDPGLGLRLIYFSYDVKMKEKGDIPEGYSVSREKKERFSLILESASTNQTSMYLCASSRRDGELFFGEGSRLTVL.

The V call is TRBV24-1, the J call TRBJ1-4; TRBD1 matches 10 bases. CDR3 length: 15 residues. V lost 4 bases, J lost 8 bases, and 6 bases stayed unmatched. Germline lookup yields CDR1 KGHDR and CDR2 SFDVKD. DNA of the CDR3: TGTGCCACCAGTGACCCGACAGGGGGCGGAGAAAAACTGTTTTTT. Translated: CATSDPTGGGEKLFF.

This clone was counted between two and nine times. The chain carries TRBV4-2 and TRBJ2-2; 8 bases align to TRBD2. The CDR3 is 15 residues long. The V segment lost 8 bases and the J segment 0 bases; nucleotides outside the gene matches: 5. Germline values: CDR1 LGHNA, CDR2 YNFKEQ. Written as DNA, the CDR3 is TGTGCCAGCGGAAGCGGGGGCACGAACACCGGGGAGCTGTTTTTT. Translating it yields CASGSGGTNTGELFF.

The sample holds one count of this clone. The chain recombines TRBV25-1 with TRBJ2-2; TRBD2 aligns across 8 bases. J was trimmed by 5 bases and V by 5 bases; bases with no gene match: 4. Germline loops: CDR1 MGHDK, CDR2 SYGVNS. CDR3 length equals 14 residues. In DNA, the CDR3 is TGTGCCAGCAGTCGTTCGGGGGGGACCGGGGAGCTGTTTTTT. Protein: CASSRSGGTGELFF.

Here the CDR3 reads CASSLNRAGQYEQFF. Here the CDR3 DNA reads TGTGCCAGCAGCTTAAACCGGGCAGGGCAATATGAGCAGTTCTTC. J is TRBJ2-1 and V is TRBV7-3; maybe TRBD1 (5 bases). This CDR3 spans 15 amino acids. Germline lookup yields CDR1 SGHTA and CDR2 FQGTGA. Trimming took 1 base from V and 8 from J, leaving 15 bases between them. The variable domain in full, completed from reference TRBV7-3 and TRBJ2-1, reads GAGVSQTPSNKVTEKGKYVELRCDPISGHTALYWYRQSLGQGPEFLIYFQGTGAADDSGLPNDRFFAVRPEGSVSTLKIQRTERGDSAVYLCASSLNRAGQYEQFFGPGTRLTVL.